This note documents a single TCR beta chain sequence. Clones were read by immunoSEQ multiplex PCR, and TCRdb kept only the in-frame ones, dropping some. Seen here are roughly 200,000 clones, around 80% observed once, and the top ten hold 5% to 8.5%. This record belongs to a study of blood T cell repertoires in COVID-19. The CDR3 covers 14 residues. Germline V CDR1 and CDR2: SNHLY, FYNNEI. V was trimmed by 7 bases and J by 0 bases, leaving 7 bases between them. The rearrangement links TRBV2 to TRBJ1-6, with D maybe TRBD1 (5 bases). This clonotype was obtained from a man in his 70s with active or convalescent COVID-19. The specimen was peripheral blood. CDR3 in DNA: TGTGCCAGCATGACAGCCTCCTATAATTCACCCCTCCACTTT. Translated: CASMTASYNSPLHF.